The T cell receptor (beta chain) described here comes from a study of Graves' ophthalmopathy and Graves' hyperthyroidism. General observations from the study: The model flagged ophthalmopathy progression at roughly 64% sensitivity and roughly 72% specificity. Between ophthalmopathy and stable hyperthyroidism, a 13-signature model drew a separation with approximately 87% sensitivity and less than 83% specificity.

Notes on this clonotype: Its antigen is still unknown.

Only newly diagnosed hyperthyroidism patients aged 18 to 65, with under 2 months' duration, were enrolled. Exclusion covered patients with other autoimmune diseases or uncontrolled infections (as well as pregnancy or lactation). Amplification of TCR beta CDR3 regions used RNA transcripts. Following a first-round RT-PCR that used HTBI primers, a second-round multiplex PCR was carried out. TCRdb independently ran MiXCR on the multiplex PCR reads; one entry per CDR3 protein. This table has 580,000 or so distinct CDR3 sequences, less than 45% appearing once. Trimming cost V 5 bases and J 1 base, with 14 bases left between them. Germline-derived CDR1 and CDR2 are SQVTM and ANQGSEA. The CDR3 has 14 amino acids.

This receptor was identified in an adult man with Graves' hyperthyroidism. The sequencing sample was made of peripheral blood or thyroid tissue (not recorded which). The rearrangement joins TRBV29-1 to TRBJ1-2; a weak D match, TRBD1 (5 bases). CDR3: CSVRGGTVNYGYTF. The CDR3, as DNA: TGCAGCGTTCGTGGCGGGACCGTTAACTATGGCTACACCTTC.